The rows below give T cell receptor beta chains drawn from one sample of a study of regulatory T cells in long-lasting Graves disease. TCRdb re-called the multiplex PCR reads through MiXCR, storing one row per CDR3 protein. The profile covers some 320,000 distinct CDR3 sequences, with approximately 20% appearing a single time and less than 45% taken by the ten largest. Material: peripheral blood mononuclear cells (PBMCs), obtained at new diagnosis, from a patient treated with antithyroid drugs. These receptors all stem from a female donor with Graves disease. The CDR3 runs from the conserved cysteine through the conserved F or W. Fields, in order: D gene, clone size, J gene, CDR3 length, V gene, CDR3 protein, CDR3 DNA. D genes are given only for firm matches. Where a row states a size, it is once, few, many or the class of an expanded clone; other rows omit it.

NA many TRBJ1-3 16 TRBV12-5 CASILRGGFAGNTIYF TGTGCTAGTATTTTGCGGGGAGGGTTTGCGGGAAACACCATATATTTT
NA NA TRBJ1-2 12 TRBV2 CASRNWGQGYTF TGTGCCAGCAGGAACTGGGGGCAGGGCTACACCTTC
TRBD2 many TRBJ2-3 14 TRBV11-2 CASSVGLGADTQYF TGTGCCAGCAGCGTGGGACTAGGGGCAGATACGCAGTATTTT
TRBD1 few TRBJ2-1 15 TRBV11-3 CASSLDSGQGNEQFF TGTGCCAGCAGCTTAGATTCGGGACAGGGTAATGAGCAGTTCTTC
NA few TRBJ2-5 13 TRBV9 CASSVAPEETQYF TGTGCCAGCAGCGTAGCGCCCGAAGAGACCCAGTACTTC
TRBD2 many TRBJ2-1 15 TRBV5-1 CASSLGAGGVYEQFF TGCGCCAGCAGCTTGGGGGCGGGAGGGGTCTATGAGCAGTTCTTC
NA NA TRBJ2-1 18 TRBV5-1 CASSLVVGSDGSYNEQFF TGCGCCAGCAGCTTGGTGGTGGGTTCGGATGGATCCTACAATGAGCAGTTCTTC
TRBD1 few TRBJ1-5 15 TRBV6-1 CASSEGDRVGQPQHF TGTGCCAGCAGTGAAGGGGACAGGGTCGGCCAGCCCCAGCATTTT
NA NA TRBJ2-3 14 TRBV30 CAWSVDGVRDTQYF TGTGCCTGGAGTGTAGACGGGGTACGGGATACGCAGTATTTT
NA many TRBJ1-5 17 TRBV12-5 CASGLLPRGGSNQPQHF TGTGCTAGTGGTTTGCTGCCTAGGGGGGGTAGCAATCAGCCCCAGCATTTT
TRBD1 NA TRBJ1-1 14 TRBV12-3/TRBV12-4 CANRQGGPNTEAFF TGTGCCAATCGACAGGGGGGCCCGAACACTGAAGCTTTCTTT
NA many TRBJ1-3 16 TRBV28 CASSPAGAGRGNTIYF TGTGCCAGCAGTCCCGCCGGGGCGGGTAGGGGAAACACCATATATTTT
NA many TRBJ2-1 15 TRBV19 CASSRDSRVHNEQFF TGTGCCAGTAGTAGGGACTCTAGAGTCCACAATGAGCAGTTCTTC
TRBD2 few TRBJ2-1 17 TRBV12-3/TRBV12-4 CASSERGTSGLYNEQFF TGTGCCAGCAGTGAACGGGGGACTAGCGGGCTTTACAATGAGCAGTTCTTC
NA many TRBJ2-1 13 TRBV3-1 CASSQPQGNEQFF TGTGCCAGCAGCCAACCTCAAGGGAATGAGCAGTTCTTC
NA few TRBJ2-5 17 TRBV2 CASSAQGNNVGGETQYF TGTGCCAGCAGTGCCCAGGGGAACAATGTTGGGGGAGAGACCCAGTACTTC
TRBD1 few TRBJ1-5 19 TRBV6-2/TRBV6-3 CAGSDGRDRTFYSNQPQHF TGTGCCGGCAGTGATGGCCGGGACAGAACATTTTATAGCAATCAGCCCCAGCATTTT
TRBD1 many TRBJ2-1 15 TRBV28 CASRNPGQENLLLIF TGTGCCAGCAGAAACCCGGGACAGGAGAACCTTTTATTAATCTTC
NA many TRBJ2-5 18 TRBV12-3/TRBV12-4 CASSSYHRRAGFRETQYF TGTGCCAGCAGTTCCTACCACAGGCGGGCGGGGTTTCGGGAGACCCAGTACTTC
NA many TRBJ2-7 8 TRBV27 CASFEQYF TGTGCCAGCTTCGAGCAGTACTTC
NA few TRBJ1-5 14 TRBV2 CASSHSLSNQPQHF TGTGCCAGCAGCCATTCTCTTAGCAATCAGCCCCAGCATTTT
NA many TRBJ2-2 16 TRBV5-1 CASSPAGRKDTGELFF TGCGCCAGCAGTCCCGCGGGCCGGAAGGACACCGGGGAGCTGTTTTTT
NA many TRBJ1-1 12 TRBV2 CASWPENTEAFF TGTGCCAGTTGGCCAGAAAACACTGAAGCTTTCTTT
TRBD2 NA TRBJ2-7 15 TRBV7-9 CASRSLAGIPYEQYF TGTGCCAGCAGGTCTTTAGCGGGGATTCCCTACGAGCAGTACTTC
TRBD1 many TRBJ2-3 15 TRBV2 CASSLDRDTTDTQYF TGTGCCAGCAGCCTGGACAGGGATACCACAGATACGCAGTATTTT
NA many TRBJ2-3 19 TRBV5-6 CASSSGNKSSWWGTDTQYF TGTGCCAGCAGTTCCGGGAACAAGAGTTCCTGGTGGGGCACAGATACGCAGTATTTT
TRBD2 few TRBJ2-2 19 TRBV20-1 CSARPDRLGGRSYTGELFF TGCAGTGCGAGACCGGACCGACTGGGCGGGAGATCTTACACCGGGGAGCTGTTTTTT
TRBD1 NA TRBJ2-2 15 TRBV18 CASSPTGVNTGELFF TGTGCCAGCTCACCCACAGGGGTGAACACCGGGGAGCTGTTTTTT
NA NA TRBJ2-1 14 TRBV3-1 CASSQEGGRGEQFF TGTGCCAGCAGCCAAGAAGGGGGGCGGGGTGAGCAGTTCTTC
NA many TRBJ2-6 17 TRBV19 CASSAQGFGSGANVLTF TGTGCCAGTAGTGCGCAGGGTTTCGGCTCTGGGGCCAACGTCCTGACTTTC
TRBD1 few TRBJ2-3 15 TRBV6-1 CAGRDRGRKTDTQYF TGTGCCGGCCGGGACAGGGGGCGAAAGACAGATACGCAGTATTTT
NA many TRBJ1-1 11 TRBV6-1 CASRGGAEAFF TGTGCCAGCAGAGGGGGAGCTGAAGCTTTCTTT
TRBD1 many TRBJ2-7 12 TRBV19 CASRTGTSEQYF TGTGCCAGCCGGACAGGGACATCCGAGCAGTACTTC
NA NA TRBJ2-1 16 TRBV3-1 CASSLRGRAIGTEQFF TGTGCCAGCAGCCTCAGGGGCCGCGCTATTGGGACTGAGCAGTTCTTC
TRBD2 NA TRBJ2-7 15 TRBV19 CASSIGPGGAYEQYF TGTGCCAGTAGTATAGGTCCGGGAGGAGCCTACGAGCAGTACTTC
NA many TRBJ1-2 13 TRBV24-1 CATSERLNYGYTF TGTGCCACCAGTGAACGGCTTAACTATGGCTACACCTTC
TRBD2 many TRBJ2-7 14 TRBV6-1 CASSLTSVSYEQYF TGTGCCAGCAGTCTGACTAGCGTCTCCTACGAGCAGTACTTC
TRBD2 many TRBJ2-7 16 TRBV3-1 CASSQRLAGVFYEQYF TGTGCCAGCAGCCAAAGACTAGCGGGAGTTTTTTACGAGCAGTACTTC
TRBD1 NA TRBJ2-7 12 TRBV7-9 CAGGQGAKERYF TGTGCCGGGGGGCAGGGGGCGAAAGAGCGGTACTTC
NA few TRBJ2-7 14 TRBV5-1 CASSLAAISYEQYF TGCGCCAGCAGCTTGGCCGCGATCTCCTACGAGCAGTACTTC
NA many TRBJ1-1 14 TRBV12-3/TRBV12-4 CASSKGTENTEAFF TGTGCCAGCAGCAAAGGGACCGAGAACACTGAAGCTTTCTTT
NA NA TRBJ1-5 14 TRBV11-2 CASSLVFRNQPQHF TGTGCCAGCAGCTTAGTTTTCCGCAATCAGCCCCAGCATTTT
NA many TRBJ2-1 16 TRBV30 CAWSVVASWNYNEQFF TGTGCCTGGAGTGTAGTGGCGAGTTGGAACTACAATGAGCAGTTCTTC
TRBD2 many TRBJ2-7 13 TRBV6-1 CASYSAGGGEQYF TGTGCCAGCTATTCAGCGGGGGGGGGCGAGCAGTACTTC
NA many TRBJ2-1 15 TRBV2 CASSEVVNSYNEQLF TGTGCCAGCAGTGAAGTGGTAAACTCCTACAATGAGCAGCTCTTC
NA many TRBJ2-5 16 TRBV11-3 CASSMPDRPEKETQYF TGTGCCAGCAGCATGCCGGACAGACCAGAAAAAGAGACCCAGTACTTC
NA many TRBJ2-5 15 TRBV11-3 CASSLSLGYQETQYF TGTGCCAGCAGCTTATCGCTGGGTTATCAAGAGACCCAGTACTTC
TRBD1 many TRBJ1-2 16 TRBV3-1 CASSQAQGARTRGYTF TGTGCCAGCAGCCAAGCACAGGGGGCGCGGACTCGGGGCTACACCTTC
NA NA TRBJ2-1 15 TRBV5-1 CASSLISGRENEQFF TGCGCCAGCAGCTTGATTAGTGGCAGGGAGAATGAGCAGTTCTTC